The text below deals with one T cell receptor (beta chain). The data were taken from a study of T cells after yellow fever vaccination. In making TCR cDNA, 5'RACE template switching added a universal primer site and UMIs to it. TCRdb re-called the 5' RACE reads through MiXCR, storing one row per CDR3 protein. Of fewer than 400,000 distinct CDR3 sequences in the sample, approximately 5.7% were seen once. Trimming stripped 5 bases from V and 1 base from J, with 12 bases between. This CDR3 region has 14 residues. Germline lookup yields CDR1 SEHNR and CDR2 FQNEAQ (reference sequence). The sequences come from PBMCs, collected 5 days after the yellow fever booster vaccination. V and J are TRBV7-9 and TRBJ2-7, with D possibly TRBD2 on 5 matching bases. The TCR was taken from a man aged 25-45 years who received the YFV17D yellow fever vaccine. DNA for the CDR3: TGTGCCAGCAGCACTCCTAGCAGTTCCTACGAGCAGTACTTC. This sequence encodes CASSTPSSSYEQYF. The full variable domain, with the rest looked up from reference TRBV7-9 and TRBJ2-7, is DTGVSQNPRHKITKRGQNVTFRCDPISEHNRLYWYRQTLGQGPEFLTYFQNEAQLEKSRLLSDRFSAERPKGSFSTLEIQRTEQGDSAMYLCASSTPSSSYEQYFGPGTRLTVT.